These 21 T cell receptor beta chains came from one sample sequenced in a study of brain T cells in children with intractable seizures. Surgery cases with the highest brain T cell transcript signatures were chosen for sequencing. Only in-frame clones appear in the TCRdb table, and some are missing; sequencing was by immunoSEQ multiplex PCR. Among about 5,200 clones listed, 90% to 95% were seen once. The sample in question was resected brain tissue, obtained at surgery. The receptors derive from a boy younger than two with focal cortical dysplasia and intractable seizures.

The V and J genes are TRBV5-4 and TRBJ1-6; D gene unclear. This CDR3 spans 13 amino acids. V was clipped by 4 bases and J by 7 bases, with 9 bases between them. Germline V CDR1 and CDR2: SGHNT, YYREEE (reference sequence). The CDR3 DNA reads TGTGCCAGCAGCCGAAATGCCAATTCACCCCTCCACTTT. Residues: CASSRNANSPLHF.

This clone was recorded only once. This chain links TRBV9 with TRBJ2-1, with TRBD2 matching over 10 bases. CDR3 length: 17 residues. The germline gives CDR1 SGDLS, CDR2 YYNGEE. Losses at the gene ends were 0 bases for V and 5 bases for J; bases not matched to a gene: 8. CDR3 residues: CASSVAGVAGGHNEQFF. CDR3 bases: TGTGCCAGCAGCGTAGCAGGGGTAGCGGGAGGTCACAATGAGCAGTTCTTC.

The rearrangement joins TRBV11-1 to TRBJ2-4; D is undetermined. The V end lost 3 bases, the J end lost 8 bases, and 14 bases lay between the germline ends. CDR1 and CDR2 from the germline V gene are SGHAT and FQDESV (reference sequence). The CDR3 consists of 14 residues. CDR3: CASSLSFGSYIQYF. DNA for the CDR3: TGTGCCAGCAGCTTGTCTTTCGGAAGCTACATTCAGTACTTC. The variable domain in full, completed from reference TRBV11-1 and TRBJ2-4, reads EAEVAQSPRYKITEKSQAVAFWCDPISGHATLYWYRQILGQGPELLVQFQDESVVDDSQLPKDRFSAERLKGVDSTLKIQPAELGDSAMYLCASSLSFGSYIQYFGAGTRLSVL.

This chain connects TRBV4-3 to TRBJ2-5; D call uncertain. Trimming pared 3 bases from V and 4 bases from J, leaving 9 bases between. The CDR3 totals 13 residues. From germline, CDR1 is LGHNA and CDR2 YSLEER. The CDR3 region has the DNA TGCGCCAGCAGCCAGGCCATAGCAGAGACCCAGTACTTC. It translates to CASSQAIAETQYF.

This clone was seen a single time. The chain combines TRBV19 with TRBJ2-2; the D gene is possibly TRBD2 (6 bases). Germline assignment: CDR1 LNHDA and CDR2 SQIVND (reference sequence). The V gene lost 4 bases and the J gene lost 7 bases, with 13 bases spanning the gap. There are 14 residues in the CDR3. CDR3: CASSTQGLLGELFF. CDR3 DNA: TGTGCCAGTAGTACCCAGGGACTCCTCGGGGAGCTGTTTTTT.

CDR3 in amino acids: CASSLATSGGQETQYF. DNA of the CDR3: TGCGCCAGCAGCTTGGCTACTAGCGGGGGCCAAGAGACCCAGTACTTC. This chain connects TRBV5-1 to TRBJ2-5; TRBD2 matches at 11 bases. The CDR3 extends over 16 amino acids. Trimming took 0 bases from V and 1 from J; bases not matched to a gene: 2. Germline values: CDR1 SGHRS, CDR2 YFSETQ.

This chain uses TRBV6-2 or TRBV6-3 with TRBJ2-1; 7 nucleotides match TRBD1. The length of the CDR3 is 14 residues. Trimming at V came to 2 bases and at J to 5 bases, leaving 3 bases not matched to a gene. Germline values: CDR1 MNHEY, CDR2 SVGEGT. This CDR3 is CASSYHTGDNEQFF. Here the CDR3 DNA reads TGTGCCAGCAGTTACCATACAGGGGACAATGAGCAGTTCTTC.

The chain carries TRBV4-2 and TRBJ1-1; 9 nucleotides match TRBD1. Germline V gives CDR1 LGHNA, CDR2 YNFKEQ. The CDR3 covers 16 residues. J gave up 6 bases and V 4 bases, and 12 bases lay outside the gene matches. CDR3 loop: CASSPGKRTGVPEAFF. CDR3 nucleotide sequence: TGTGCCAGCAGCCCCGGAAAGAGGACAGGGGTGCCTGAAGCTTTCTTT.

Here the CDR3 reads CASSQGLAGPQETQYF. In nucleotides, the CDR3 is TGTGCCAGCAGCCAAGGCCTAGCGGGACCCCAAGAGACCCAGTACTTC. The chain couples TRBV4-2 to TRBJ2-5, with TRBD2 matching 9 bases. Germline CDR1 and CDR2: LGHNA and YNFKEQ. Losses at the gene ends were 1 base for V and 1 base for J; bases not matched to a gene: 4. This CDR3 spans 16 amino acids.

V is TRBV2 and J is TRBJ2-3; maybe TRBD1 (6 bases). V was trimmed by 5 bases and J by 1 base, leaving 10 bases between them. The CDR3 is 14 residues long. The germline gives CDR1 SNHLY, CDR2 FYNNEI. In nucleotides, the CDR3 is TGTGCCAGCAGTCTCAGACAGGGCACAGATACGCAGTATTTT. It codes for CASSLRQGTDTQYF.

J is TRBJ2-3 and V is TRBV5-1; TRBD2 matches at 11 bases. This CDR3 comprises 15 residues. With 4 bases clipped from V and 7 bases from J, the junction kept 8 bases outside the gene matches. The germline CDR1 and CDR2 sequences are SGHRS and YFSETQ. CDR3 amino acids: CASSDSGGALYTQYF. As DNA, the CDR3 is TGCGCCAGCAGCGATAGCGGGGGGGCCCTCTATACGCAGTATTTT. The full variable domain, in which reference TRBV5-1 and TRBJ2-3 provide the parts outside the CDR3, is KAGVTQTPRYLIKTRGQQVTLSCSPISGHRSVSWYQQTPGQGLQFLFEYFSETQRNKGNFPGRFSGRQFSNSRSEMNVSTLELGDSALYLCASSDSGGALYTQYFGPGTRLTVL.

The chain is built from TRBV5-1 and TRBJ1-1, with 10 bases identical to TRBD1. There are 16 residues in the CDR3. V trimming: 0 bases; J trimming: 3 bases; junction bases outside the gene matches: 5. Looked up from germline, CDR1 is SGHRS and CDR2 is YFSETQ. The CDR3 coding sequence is TGCGCCAGCAGCTTGGGTTGGGGACAGGGGTACACTGAAGCTTTCTTT. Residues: CASSLGWGQGYTEAFF.

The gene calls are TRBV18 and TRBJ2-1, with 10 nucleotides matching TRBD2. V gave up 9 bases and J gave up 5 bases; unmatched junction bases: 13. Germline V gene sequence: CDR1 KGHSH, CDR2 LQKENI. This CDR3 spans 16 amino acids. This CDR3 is CASRASGRAVNNEQFF. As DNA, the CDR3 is TGTGCCAGTAGGGCTAGCGGGAGAGCCGTCAACAATGAGCAGTTCTTC.

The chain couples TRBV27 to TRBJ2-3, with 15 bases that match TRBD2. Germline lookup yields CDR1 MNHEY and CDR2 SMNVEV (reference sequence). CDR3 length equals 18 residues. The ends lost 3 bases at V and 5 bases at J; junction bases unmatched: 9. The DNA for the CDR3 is TGTGCCAGCAGTTTCGGACTAGCGGGAGGGCCTTGGGGAGATACGCAGTATTTT. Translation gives CASSFGLAGGPWGDTQYF.

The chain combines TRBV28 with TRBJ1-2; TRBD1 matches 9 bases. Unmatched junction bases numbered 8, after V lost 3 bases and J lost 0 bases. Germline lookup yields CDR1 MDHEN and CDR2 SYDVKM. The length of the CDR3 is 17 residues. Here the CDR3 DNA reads TGTGCCAGCAGTTTCGGGACAGGGTTAGTTTCTAACTATGGCTACACCTTC. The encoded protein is CASSFGTGLVSNYGYTF.

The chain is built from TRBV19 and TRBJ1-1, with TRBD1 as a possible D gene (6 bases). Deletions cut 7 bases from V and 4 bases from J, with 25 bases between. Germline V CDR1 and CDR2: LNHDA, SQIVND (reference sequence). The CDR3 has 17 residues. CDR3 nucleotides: TGTGCCAGTACCCTGGGGGCTCCCCGCTTTTCGGGCACTGAAGCTTTCTTT. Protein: CASTLGAPRFSGTEAFF.

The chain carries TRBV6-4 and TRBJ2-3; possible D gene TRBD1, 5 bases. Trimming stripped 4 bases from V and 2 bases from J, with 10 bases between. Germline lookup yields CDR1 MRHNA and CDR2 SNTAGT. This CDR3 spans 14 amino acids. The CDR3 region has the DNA TGTGCCAGCAGTGTAGGGGCTCACACAGATACGCAGTATTTT. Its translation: CASSVGAHTDTQYF.

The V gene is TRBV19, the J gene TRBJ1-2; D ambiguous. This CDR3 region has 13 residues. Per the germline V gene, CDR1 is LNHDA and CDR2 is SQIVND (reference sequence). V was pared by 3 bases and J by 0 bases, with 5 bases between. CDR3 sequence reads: CASSIQSNYGYTF. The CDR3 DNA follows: TGTGCCAGTAGTATCCAGTCTAACTATGGCTACACCTTC. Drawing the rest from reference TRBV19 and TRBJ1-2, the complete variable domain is DGGITQSPKYLFRKEGQNVTLSCEQNLNHDAMYWYRQDPGQGLRLIYYSQIVNDFQKGDIAEGYSVSREKKESFPLTVTSAQKNPTAFYLCASSIQSNYGYTFGSGTRLTVV.

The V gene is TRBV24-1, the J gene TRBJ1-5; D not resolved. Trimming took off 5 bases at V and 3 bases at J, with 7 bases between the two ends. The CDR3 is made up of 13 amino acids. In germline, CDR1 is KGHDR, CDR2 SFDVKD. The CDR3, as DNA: TGTGCCACCAGTGGCAATACCAATCAGCCCCAGCATTTT. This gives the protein CATSGNTNQPQHF.

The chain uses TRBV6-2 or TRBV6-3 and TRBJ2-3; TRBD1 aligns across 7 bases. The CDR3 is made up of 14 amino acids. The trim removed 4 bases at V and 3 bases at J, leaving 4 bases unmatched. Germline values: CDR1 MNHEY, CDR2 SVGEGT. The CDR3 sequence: CASSLATGTDTQYF. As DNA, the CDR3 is TGTGCCAGCAGTTTAGCGACAGGGACAGATACGCAGTATTTT.

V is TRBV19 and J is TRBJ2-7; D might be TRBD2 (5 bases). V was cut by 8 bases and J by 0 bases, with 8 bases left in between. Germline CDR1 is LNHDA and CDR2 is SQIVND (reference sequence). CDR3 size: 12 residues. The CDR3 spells CASFRGSYEQYF. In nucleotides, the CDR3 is TGTGCCAGTTTTCGGGGCTCCTACGAGCAGTACTTC.